Below, 10 T cell receptor beta chains from the same sample are listed, as sequenced in a study of T cell clones after liver transplantation. Profiled with immunoSEQ multiplex PCR; TCRdb holds only in-frame clones, not every one. The sample holds roughly 62,000 clones, 70% seen once. This specimen was CD4+ T cells from blood, taken at the approximately 16-month timepoint. Receptor source: a human patient who received a liver transplant. The graft donor may account for some of the T cells.

V gene TRBV19 combines with J gene TRBJ1-3; D gene uncertain. Trimming stripped 2 bases from V and 6 bases from J, with 14 bases between. CDR1 is LNHDA and CDR2 is SQIVND in the germline V gene (reference sequence). The CDR3 runs 15 residues. The CDR3 nucleotides read TGTGCCAGTAGTATATCGGGCCTCCGGGAAAACACCATATATTTT. Translated: CASSISGLRENTIYF.

The gene calls are TRBV5-4 and TRBJ2-7; TRBD2 matches 8 bases. This CDR3 spans 13 amino acids. Trimming took 0 bases from V and 10 from J; bases not matched to a gene: 6. Looked up from germline, CDR1 is SGHNT and CDR2 is YYREEE (reference sequence). The CDR3 nucleotides are TGTGCCAGCAGCTTGGGGCGGGAGGTTCCCCAGTACGTC. Translating gives CASSLGREVPQYV.

The rearrangement joins TRBV30 to TRBJ2-5; D possibly corresponds to TRBD1 (6 bases). This CDR3 region has 12 residues. V was cut by 6 bases and J by 5 bases, with 13 bases left in between. In germline, CDR1 is GTSNPN, CDR2 SVGIG (reference sequence). The CDR3 DNA reads as TGTGCCTGCACCCAGGGGAAGGAGACCCAGTACTTC. Translated: CACTQGKETQYF.

A few counts support this clone. This CDR3 reads CASSPGGGNTIYF. The CDR3 nucleotides read TGTGCCAGCTCACCAGGCGGTGGAAACACCATATATTTT. This rearrangement joins TRBV18 to TRBJ1-3; no firm D call. The V end was cut by 2 bases, the J end by 3 bases, with 5 bases between. The CDR3 spans 13 residues. CDR1 and CDR2 (germline): KGHSH, LQKENI.

This clone showed up just once. V is TRBV11-3 and J is TRBJ2-6; tentatively, D is TRBD1 or TRBD2 (5 bases each). The CDR3 is 16 residues long. V was shortened by 9 bases and J by 0 bases, with 15 bases between the two germline ends. Per the germline V gene, CDR1 is SGHNT and CDR2 is YENEEA. Written as DNA, the CDR3 is TGTGCCAGTCGTCCGGGACCGGTCTCTGGGGCCAACGTCCTGACTTTC. This gives the protein CASRPGPVSGANVLTF.

This chain uses TRBV11-2 with TRBJ1-2; 7 bases fit TRBD1. With 5 bases clipped from V and 0 bases from J, the junction kept 6 bases outside the gene matches. Germline lookup yields CDR1 SGHAT and CDR2 FQNNGV. The CDR3 spans 15 residues. The CDR3 nucleotides read TGTGCCAGCAGCCCGACAGGGACGGCTAACTATGGCTACACCTTC. This translates into CASSPTGTANYGYTF.

V and J are TRBV11-1 and TRBJ1-1; TRBD1 aligns across 10 bases. The CDR3 spans 15 residues. The germline CDR1 and CDR2 sequences are SGHAT and FQDESV (reference sequence). The ends lost 6 bases at V and 6 bases at J; junction bases unmatched: 10. DNA of the CDR3: TGTGCCAGCAGACCGATGACAGGGGGCGCGGCTGAAGCTTTCTTT. This sequence encodes CASRPMTGGAAEAFF.

The DNA of the CDR3 is TGTGCCAGCAGCTTAGGGAGGCGGAACCACAATGAGCAGTTCTTC. This gives the protein CASSLGRRNHNEQFF. This sequence joins TRBV7-9 and TRBJ2-1; D may be TRBD2 (5 bases). The V end was cut by 1 base, the J end by 5 bases, with 12 bases between. The germline CDR1 and CDR2 sequences are SEHNR and FQNEAQ (reference sequence). The CDR3 loop spans 15 amino acids.

This rearrangement joins TRBV15 to TRBJ1-2; D is unclear. This CDR3 spans 15 amino acids. The germline V and J ends were trimmed by 2 bases and 1 base, with 11 bases remaining between them. Germline V gene lookup returns CDR1 LNHNV and CDR2 YYDKDF (reference sequence). The CDR3 DNA reads as TGTGCCACCAGCAGATCCCAGCCGATTAACTATGGCTACACCTTC. Amino acids: CATSRSQPINYGYTF.

This sequence joins TRBV10-1 and TRBJ2-2; D remains ambiguous. Germline CDR1 reads WNHNN; CDR2 reads SYGVQD (reference sequence). V was pared by 0 bases and J by 8 bases, with 7 bases between. The CDR3 spans 13 residues. CDR3 coding DNA: TGCGCCAGCAGTGAGTCCACAAGGGGGGAGCTGTTTTTT. This sequence encodes CASSESTRGELFF.